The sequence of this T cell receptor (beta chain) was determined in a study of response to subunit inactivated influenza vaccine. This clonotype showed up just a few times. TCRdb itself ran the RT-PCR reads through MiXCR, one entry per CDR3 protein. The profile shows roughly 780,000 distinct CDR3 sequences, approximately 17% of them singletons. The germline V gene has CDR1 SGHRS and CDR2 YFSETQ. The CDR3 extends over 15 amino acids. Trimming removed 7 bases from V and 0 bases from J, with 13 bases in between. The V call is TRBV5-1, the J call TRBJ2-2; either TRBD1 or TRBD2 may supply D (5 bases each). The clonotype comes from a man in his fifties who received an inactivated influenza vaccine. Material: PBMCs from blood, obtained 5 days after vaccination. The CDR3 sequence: CASELMGANTGELFF. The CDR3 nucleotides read TGCGCCAGCGAGCTGATGGGGGCGAACACCGGGGAGCTGTTTTTT.